The 17 T cell receptor beta chains in this list originate from one sample, sequenced in a study of T cell responses to AZD1222 COVID-19 vaccine. Method: immunoSEQ multiplex PCR; TCRdb's copy keeps in-frame clones and lacks some. The sample yields fewer than 180,000 clones, about 92% seen once. The specimen was peripheral blood, collected 28 days after the second AZD1222 dose. These TCRs come from an adult who received the AZD1222 COVID-19 vaccine.

Turning to this clone: The sample contains more than one DNA sequence encoding this CDR3. V and J are TRBV19 and TRBJ1-5; 7 nucleotides match TRBD1. The length of the CDR3 is 14 residues. V lost 5 bases, J lost 4 bases, and 5 bases stayed unmatched. Per germline, CDR1 LNHDA and CDR2 SQIVND (reference sequence). CDR3 residues: CASSGQGGNQPQHF. DNA for the CDR3: TGTGCCAGTAGTGGCCAGGGGGGGAATCAGCCCCAGCATTTT. Using reference TRBV19 and TRBJ1-5 for the parts outside the CDR3, the full variable domain is DGGITQSPKYLFRKEGQNVTLSCEQNLNHDAMYWYRQDPGQGLRLIYYSQIVNDFQKGDIAEGYSVSREKKESFPLTVTSAQKNPTAFYLCASSGQGGNQPQHFGDGTRLSIL.

The rearrangement joins TRBV28 to TRBJ1-3; 7 bases fit TRBD1. There are 16 residues in the CDR3. Germline V gene lookup returns CDR1 MDHEN and CDR2 SYDVKM. V dropped 2 bases and J dropped 3; count of bases not matched to a gene: 7. The CDR3 nucleotides read TGTGCCAGCAGTTTAACTCAGGGACAGATTGGAAACACCATATATTTT. Translated, it gives CASSLTQGQIGNTIYF. The variable domain in full, completed from reference TRBV28 and TRBJ1-3, reads DVKVTQSSRYLVKRTGEKVFLECVQDMDHENMFWYRQDPGLGLRLIYFSYDVKMKEKGDIPEGYSVSREKKERFSLILESASTNQTSMYLCASSLTQGQIGNTIYFGEGSWLTVV.

The chain is built from TRBV5-1 and TRBJ2-1; 16 bases fit TRBD2. The CDR3 is 19 amino acids. The V gene end was trimmed by 0 bases and the J gene end by 1 base; junction bases not matched to a gene: 4. Germline V gene data show CDR1 as SGHRS and CDR2 as YFSETQ. The CDR3 sequence is CASSLGGLAGGVSYNEQFF. DNA of the CDR3: TGCGCCAGCAGCTTGGGGGGACTAGCGGGAGGGGTTTCCTACAATGAGCAGTTCTTC.

This chain uses TRBV5-1 with TRBJ1-1; TRBD1 aligns across 7 bases. The junction had 11 bases not matched to a gene; V was cut back by 6 bases and J by 0 bases. Germline CDR1 and CDR2: SGHRS and YFSETQ. The CDR3 extends over 16 amino acids. The CDR3 region has the DNA TGCGCCAGCACCTATTACAGGGGAGGAATGAACACTGAAGCTTTCTTT. The encoded protein is CASTYYRGGMNTEAFF. Filled out from reference TRBV5-1 and TRBJ1-1, the complete variable domain reads KAGVTQTPRYLIKTRGQQVTLSCSPISGHRSVSWYQQTPGQGLQFLFEYFSETQRNKGNFPGRFSGRQFSNSRSEMNVSTLELGDSALYLCASTYYRGGMNTEAFFGQGTRLTVV.

The chain uses TRBV29-1 and TRBJ1-1; D ambiguous. The length of the CDR3 is 14 residues. CDR1 is SQVTM, CDR2 ANQGSEA, per germline. V dropped 2 bases and J dropped 0 bases, with 10 bases sitting between them. CDR3: CSVERQPMNTEAFF. The CDR3 DNA sequence: TGCAGCGTTGAAAGGCAGCCCATGAACACTGAAGCTTTCTTT. The variable domain in full, with the rest retrieved from reference TRBV29-1 and TRBJ1-1, is SAVISQKPSRDICQRGTSLTIQCQVDSQVTMMFWYRQQPGQSLTLIATANQGSEATYESGFVIDKFPISRPNLTFSTLTVSNMSPEDSSIYLCSVERQPMNTEAFFGQGTRLTVV.

This chain connects TRBV7-9 to TRBJ2-7; TRBD1 is a possible D gene (6 bases). V lost 5 bases and J 6 bases, leaving 14 bases between the germline ends. In germline, CDR1 is SEHNR, CDR2 FQNEAQ (reference sequence). This CDR3 has 13 residues. The CDR3 spells CASSQGSSPEQYF. CDR3 nucleotide sequence: TGTGCCAGCAGCCAGGGGTCTAGCCCCGAGCAGTACTTC. Together with reference TRBV7-9 and TRBJ2-7, the CDR3 gives the full variable domain: DTGVSQNPRHKITKRGQNVTFRCDPISEHNRLYWYRQTLGQGPEFLTYFQNEAQLEKSRLLSDRFSAERPKGSFSTLEIQRTEQGDSAMYLCASSQGSSPEQYFGPGTRLTVT.

V is TRBV27 and J is TRBJ1-5; D call uncertain. Germline V gene lookup returns CDR1 MNHEY and CDR2 SMNVEV (reference sequence). The CDR3 is 14 residues long. V lost 2 bases, J lost 4 bases, and 9 bases lay in between. The CDR3 DNA follows: TGTGCCAGCAGTTTAGAGGCGGCAAATCAGCCCCAGCATTTT. It translates to CASSLEAANQPQHF.

This clone was observed a single time. The genes are TRBV4-1 and TRBJ1-4; the match to TRBD1 covers 7 bases. The CDR3 consists of 16 residues. Losses at the gene ends were 2 bases for V and 8 bases for J; bases not matched to a gene: 11. The V gene's germline CDR1 is MGHRA and CDR2 YSYEKL. The CDR3 nucleotides read TGCGCCAGCAGCCAACCGCGACAGGGACGTCGCGAAAAACTGTTTTTT. Translated, it gives CASSQPRQGRREKLFF.

The chain couples TRBV4-2 to TRBJ1-6; D is uncertain. V lost 0 bases and J 2 bases, leaving 14 bases between the germline ends. Looked up from germline, CDR1 is LGHNA and CDR2 is YNFKEQ. The CDR3 consists of 18 residues. The CDR3 loop is CASSQDLNMGAYNSPLHF. The CDR3 DNA follows: TGTGCCAGCAGCCAAGATCTTAATATGGGCGCCTATAATTCACCCCTCCACTTT.

With respect to this clone: The germline gene is not matched at one end of the junction; a read error may be the cause. This chain joins TRBV11-2 and TRBJ2-1, with no clear D. The CDR3 has 11 amino acids. The germline V gene encodes CDR1 SGHAT and CDR2 FQNNGV. CDR3 nucleotide sequence: TGTGCCAGCAGCGCCTATAATGAGCAGTTCTTC. It encodes CASSAYNEQFF.

Only one count was recorded for this clone. The chain is built from TRBV5-1 and TRBJ1-1, with unresolved D. V lost 7 bases and J lost 1, with 17 bases in between. The CDR3 runs 15 residues. CDR1 and CDR2 from the germline V gene are SGHRS and YFSETQ. The chain's CDR3 is CASRTSAQENTEAFF. The CDR3 nucleotides are TGCGCCAGCCGCACCTCAGCGCAGGAGAACACTGAAGCTTTCTTT.

V and J are TRBV5-5 and TRBJ2-3; tentatively, D is TRBD1 or TRBD2 (5 bases each). Germline loops: CDR1 SGHKS, CDR2 YYEKEE (reference sequence). Between the trimmed V and J ends, which lost 4 bases and 2 bases, there was a span of 14 bases. This CDR3 is built from 15 residues. CDR3 protein: CASSHRDLHTDTQYF. As DNA, the CDR3 is TGTGCCAGCAGCCATCGGGACCTCCACACAGATACGCAGTATTTT.

The chain is built from TRBV11-3 and TRBJ1-5; 10 bases are shared with TRBD1. V was clipped by 1 base and J by 7 bases; unmatched bases: 4. Germline loops: CDR1 SGHNT, CDR2 YENEEA. This CDR3 has 15 amino acids. This CDR3 reads CASSLGDRGRQPQHF. Here the CDR3 DNA reads TGTGCCAGCAGCTTAGGGGACAGGGGTCGGCAGCCCCAGCATTTT.

This chain joins TRBV6-5 and TRBJ2-1; 7 bases line up with TRBD2. Trimming took 10 bases from V and 9 from J; bases not matched to a gene: 12. Germline V gives CDR1 MNHEY, CDR2 SVGAGI. The CDR3 extends over 13 amino acids. CDR3 residues: CATRRGGPFEQFF. The CDR3 region has the DNA TGTGCCACGAGGCGGGGAGGGCCTTTTGAGCAGTTCTTC.

J is TRBJ2-1 and V is TRBV7-2; 10 nucleotides agree with TRBD2. The CDR3 is 15 amino acids. J gave up 5 bases and V 4 bases, and 5 bases lay outside the gene matches. The germline CDR1 and CDR2 sequences are SGHTA and FQGNSA. CDR3 in amino acids: CASSYRTSGNNEQFF. The CDR3 DNA is TGTGCCAGCAGCTACCGGACTAGCGGAAACAATGAGCAGTTCTTC. Looking up the rest from reference TRBV7-2 and TRBJ2-1 gives the full variable domain: GAGVSQSPSNKVTEKGKDVELRCDPISGHTALYWYRQSLGQGLEFLIYFQGNSAPDKSGLPSDRFSAERTGGSVSTLTIQRTQQEDSAVYLCASSYRTSGNNEQFFGPGTRLTVL.

The chain couples TRBV11-2 to TRBJ2-7; 9 bases map to TRBD2. After removal of 0 bases from V and 1 base from J, the junction contained 4 bases not matched to a gene. Germline assignment: CDR1 SGHAT and CDR2 FQNNGV. CDR3 length equals 16 residues. The CDR3 sequence: CASSLDGLAGSYEQYF. The DNA for the CDR3 is TGTGCCAGCAGCTTAGACGGTCTAGCGGGATCCTACGAGCAGTACTTC.

The J gene is TRBJ2-2, the V gene TRBV11-3; TRBD1 might be the D (6 bases). The length of the CDR3 is 15 residues. Germline values: CDR1 SGHNT, CDR2 YENEEA. V lost 5 bases, J lost 2 bases, and 12 bases lay in between. The CDR3 sequence: CASSLGGPNTGELFF. The CDR3 coding sequence is TGTGCCAGCAGCCTAGGGGGACCCAACACCGGGGAGCTGTTTTTT.